This T cell receptor beta chain was observed in a study of T cell responses to AZD1222 COVID-19 vaccine. The study's findings and limits: Among the donors, most were white British and more were female, and clonal diversity was possibly underestimated. After two AZD1222 doses, spike-specific TCR breadth and depth rose versus day 0. Reports say nearly half of spike-specific TCRs go after unmutated variant regions. Along spike, vaccine-associated CD4 TCRs were found throughout, with dominance at 160-218 and 743-854.

Trimming cost V 0 bases and J 3 bases; bases outside gene matches: 4. Germline loops: CDR1 LGHDT, CDR2 YNNKEL (reference sequence). This CDR3 has 15 amino acids. Of note for this clone: The antigen remains unidentified.

Here immunoSEQ multiplex PCR was the method, and the copy in TCRdb shows in-frame clones only, minus some. The sample contains about 120,000 clones, around 93% of which appear only once. Source: peripheral blood, taken 28 days after the second AZD1222 dose. This receptor was obtained from an adult who received the AZD1222 COVID-19 vaccine. V usage is TRBV3-1 (or the pseudogene TRBV3-2) and J usage is TRBJ1-1; 7 nucleotides match TRBD1. The CDR3 DNA follows: TGTGCCAGCAGCCAAGACCCACAGGGGTACACTGAAGCTTTCTTT. Encoded protein: CASSQDPQGYTEAFF.